The 21 T cell receptor beta chains below were found in one sample sequenced in a study of blood T cell repertoires in COVID-19. Profiled with immunoSEQ multiplex PCR; TCRdb holds only in-frame clones, not every one. The sample has about 210,000 clones, approximately 80% seen once. The source material was peripheral blood. These receptors all come from a human donor in a cohort sampled during active COVID-19.

This clone was picked up one time. V gene TRBV11-3 combines with J gene TRBJ2-2, with 11 positions matching TRBD1. This CDR3 has 14 amino acids. The V segment lost 5 bases and the J segment 7 bases; nucleotides outside the gene matches: 3. Germline lookup yields CDR1 SGHNT and CDR2 YENEEA. The CDR3: CASSRDRGNGELFF. CDR3 DNA sequence: TGTGCCAGCAGCCGGGACAGGGGGAACGGGGAGCTGTTTTTT.

The chain employs TRBV18 and TRBJ1-2; 7 bases align to TRBD1. The CDR3 loop spans 13 amino acids. The V segment lost 3 bases and the J segment 8 bases; nucleotides outside the gene matches: 6. Germline V lookup: CDR1 KGHSH, CDR2 LQKENI. The CDR3 loop is CASSPDRNAGYTF. The CDR3 nucleotides read TGTGCCAGCTCACCGGACAGGAACGCGGGCTACACCTTC.

V gene TRBV28 combines with J gene TRBJ2-1, with TRBD2 as a possible D gene (5 bases). The CDR3 is 15 residues long. CDR1 MDHEN and CDR2 SYDVKM come from the germline V gene. V dropped 5 bases and J dropped 0 bases, with 11 bases sitting between them. CDR3 amino acids: CASSPSGGSYNEQFF. CDR3 nucleotide sequence: TGTGCCAGCAGTCCCTCCGGAGGCTCCTACAATGAGCAGTTCTTC.

This clone was seen just once. The chain has TRBV7-8 and TRBJ2-3; D is ambiguous. CDR1 and CDR2 from the germline V gene are SGHVS and FQNEAQ. The CDR3 consists of 12 residues. Trimming shortened V by 5 bases and J by 8 bases, and 11 bases separated the two germline ends. The CDR3 coding sequence is TGTGCCAGCAGCCCGGCTGGCGGTACGCAGTATTTT. As protein: CASSPAGGTQYF.

This clone appeared a single time. This chain's CDR3 is CASSTNPDRVGSPLHF. The CDR3 DNA follows: TGTGCCAGCAGTACAAATCCGGACAGGGTCGGCTCACCCCTCCACTTT. The V gene is TRBV27, the J gene TRBJ1-6; TRBD1 aligns across 8 bases. V gave up 5 bases and J gave up 10 bases; unmatched junction bases: 13. The CDR3 runs 16 residues. CDR1 is MNHEY, CDR2 SMNVEV, per germline (reference sequence).

The chain carries TRBV6-5 and TRBJ1-1; D unresolved. Trimming shortened V by 4 bases and J by 5 bases, and 14 bases separated the two germline ends. Germline V CDR1 and CDR2: MNHEY, SVGAGI. This CDR3 spans 14 amino acids. The CDR3 sequence: CASSSKWGETEAFF. The CDR3 DNA is TGTGCCAGCAGTTCAAAATGGGGAGAAACTGAAGCTTTCTTT.

V gene TRBV7-8 combines with J gene TRBJ2-1; D is possibly TRBD2 (7 bases). This CDR3 spans 16 amino acids. V lost 1 base and J lost 4, with 14 bases in between. Germline CDR1 is SGHVS and CDR2 is FQNEAQ. For the CDR3, the DNA is TGTGCCAGCAGCTTAGGACCCAGGGGAGGGTACAATGAGCAGTTCTTC. Translating gives CASSLGPRGGYNEQFF.

The chain carries TRBV30 and TRBJ1-5; 8 nucleotides match TRBD1. The CDR3 is made up of 13 amino acids. The V gene end was trimmed by 5 bases and the J gene end by 6 bases; junction bases not matched to a gene: 6. Germline V gives CDR1 GTSNPN, CDR2 SVGIG (reference sequence). Here the CDR3 reads CAWAQGDGQPQHF. DNA of the CDR3: TGTGCCTGGGCACAGGGGGACGGTCAGCCCCAGCATTTT.

The V gene is TRBV7-2, the J gene TRBJ2-7; D unclear. The ends were cut back, 1 base at V and 4 bases at J, with 8 bases in the middle. Germline V lookup: CDR1 SGHTA, CDR2 FQGNSA. CDR3 length: 13 amino acids. CDR3 sequence: CASSLGSQYEQYF. The CDR3 bases are TGTGCCAGCAGCTTAGGGTCTCAGTACGAGCAGTACTTC.

This sequence joins TRBV4-1 and TRBJ1-3, with 10 bases lining up with TRBD1. Germline CDR1 MGHRA, CDR2 YSYEKL. V shed 2 bases and J 11 bases; nucleotides not matched to a gene: 30. This CDR3 comprises 22 residues. CDR3 amino acids: CASSQKGPERDRGSLRQYAIYF. CDR3 DNA sequence: TGCGCCAGCAGCCAAAAAGGCCCCGAACGGGACAGGGGAAGTCTTCGACAGTACGCCATATATTTT.

In this sample, this clone turned up once. The chain has TRBV7-2 and TRBJ1-2; D is uncertain. The germline V gene encodes CDR1 SGHTA and CDR2 FQGNSA. V was pared by 2 bases and J by 2 bases, with 12 bases between. This CDR3 contains 15 residues. CDR3 sequence: CASSLIGGRNYGYTF. CDR3 nucleotides: TGTGCCAGCAGCTTAATTGGAGGGCGAAACTATGGCTACACCTTC.

J is TRBJ2-3 and V is TRBV19; 8 bases are a match to TRBD1. Looked up from germline, CDR1 is LNHDA and CDR2 is SQIVND (reference sequence). The CDR3 loop spans 15 amino acids. After removal of 4 bases from V and 1 base from J, the junction contained 4 bases not matched to a gene. The CDR3 here is CASSRLDRGTDTQYF. The CDR3 bases are TGTGCCAGTAGTAGGTTGGACAGGGGCACAGATACGCAGTATTTT.

The CDR3 DNA reads TGCGCCAGCAGCGCCAAATGGGTCAGGGGGCGAGGTACTGAAGCTTTCTTT. Amino acid sequence: CASSAKWVRGRGTEAFF. The gene calls are TRBV5-1 and TRBJ1-1, with TRBD1 matching over 8 bases. The CDR3 is made up of 17 amino acids. V was clipped by 4 bases and J by 5 bases; unmatched bases: 16. The germline gives CDR1 SGHRS, CDR2 YFSETQ.

The gene calls are TRBV18 and TRBJ1-1, with D possibly TRBD1 on 5 matching bases. V lost 4 bases and J lost 5, with 11 bases in between. In germline, CDR1 is KGHSH, CDR2 LQKENI. The CDR3 has 13 residues. CDR3 region: CASSLSGGTEAFF. CDR3 nucleotides: TGTGCCAGCTCACTTAGCGGGGGAACTGAAGCTTTCTTT.

The V and J genes are TRBV3-1 (or the pseudogene TRBV3-2) and TRBJ2-2; 12 nucleotides align to TRBD1. The CDR3 has 17 amino acids. From germline, CDR1 is LGHDT and CDR2 YNNKEL (reference sequence). The V and J ends lost 6 bases and 1 base, in that order; junction bases with no gene match: 6. The CDR3 reads CASRSGTGGRNTGELFF. The CDR3 DNA reads TGTGCCAGCAGAAGCGGGACAGGGGGCCGGAACACCGGGGAGCTGTTTTTT.

The chain recombines TRBV19 with TRBJ1-1, with TRBD1 matching over 7 bases. CDR3 size: 14 residues. With V trimmed by 3 bases and J by 1 base, 2 bases remained unmatched. Germline CDR1 and CDR2: LNHDA and SQIVND (reference sequence). The DNA of the CDR3 is TGTGCCAGTAGTATCGGGACAGAGAACACTGAAGCTTTCTTT. Its translation: CASSIGTENTEAFF.

The chain recombines TRBV7-2 with TRBJ2-7; perhaps TRBD1 as D (6 bases). CDR1 is SGHTA, CDR2 FQGNSA, per germline. Trimming took off 5 bases at V and 6 bases at J, with 20 bases between the two ends. The CDR3 totals 15 residues. The CDR3 protein is CASSPQRTGPGEQYF. CDR3 in DNA: TGTGCCAGCAGCCCCCAACGAACAGGGCCGGGCGAGCAGTACTTC.

V and J are TRBV10-3 and TRBJ2-5; 12 bases align to TRBD1. J lost 4 bases, V lost 3 bases, and 3 bases had no gene match. CDR3 length: 15 amino acids. Germline V gene lookup returns CDR1 ENHRY and CDR2 SYGVKD. CDR3 amino acids: CAISERDRGPETQYF. Here the CDR3 DNA reads TGTGCCATCAGTGAAAGGGACAGGGGGCCAGAGACCCAGTACTTC.

This sequence joins TRBV28 and TRBJ2-2; D is perhaps TRBD1 (6 bases). Per germline, CDR1 MDHEN and CDR2 SYDVKM. Deletions cut 1 base from V and 3 bases from J, with 9 bases between. This CDR3 comprises 15 residues. The DNA of the CDR3 is TGTGCCAGCAGTTTATTGCAGGGGTACACCGGGGAGCTGTTTTTT. Amino acids: CASSLLQGYTGELFF.

The chain recombines TRBV2 with TRBJ1-2; 7 nucleotides match TRBD1. V was pared by 5 bases and J by 6 bases, with 15 bases of the junction left unmatched. Germline assignment: CDR1 SNHLY and CDR2 FYNNEI. This CDR3 has 16 amino acids. This CDR3 is CASSQYLKTGTHGYTF. In DNA form, the CDR3 reads TGTGCCAGCAGTCAATACTTGAAGACAGGGACTCATGGCTACACCTTC.

The genes are TRBV3-1 (or the pseudogene TRBV3-2) and TRBJ1-5; D might be TRBD1 (5 bases). Germline values: CDR1 LGHDT, CDR2 YNNKEL (reference sequence). This CDR3 is 14 amino acids long. V was clipped by 4 bases and J by 0 bases, with 7 bases between them. CDR3 DNA: TGTGCCAGCAGCCTTCAGGGTAGCAATCAGCCCCAGCATTTT. Its protein is CASSLQGSNQPQHF.